The T cell receptor (beta chain) under discussion was sequenced for a study of CD8 T cells in Susac syndrome. Notes on the study in general: Regarding the TCR sequencing and HLA analysis, the study admitted that a relatively small number of individuals were involved.

Remarks on this clonotype: What it recognizes is unknown.

The sequenced target, TCR beta, came from blood CD8+ and CD4+ T cells. Negative isolation yielded the CD8+ and CD4+ T cells, while FACS enriched the TEMRA cells. When the RNA was reverse transcribed, random hexamers were used with an input of about 0.5 to 1 ug. Amplification of TCR beta CDR3 by immunoSEQ multiplex PCR spanned 54 Vbeta and 13 Jbeta. TCRdb reprocessed the immunoSEQ multiplex PCR reads via MiXCR and lists one record per CDR3 protein. The table lists some 52,000 distinct CDR3 sequences, about 92% of them singletons. Trimming left V 3 bases short and J 1 base short, with 9 bases between. Germline CDR1 and CDR2: GTSNPN and SVGIG (reference sequence). This CDR3 has 13 residues.

The sample taken for sequencing was CD8+ T cells from PBMCs. The V call is TRBV30, the J call TRBJ1-1; the D is unclear. This receptor was taken from a human donor with multiple sclerosis. This CDR3 is CAWSNHRNTEAFF. The CDR3 DNA reads TGTGCCTGGAGCAACCACAGGAACACTGAAGCTTTCTTT.